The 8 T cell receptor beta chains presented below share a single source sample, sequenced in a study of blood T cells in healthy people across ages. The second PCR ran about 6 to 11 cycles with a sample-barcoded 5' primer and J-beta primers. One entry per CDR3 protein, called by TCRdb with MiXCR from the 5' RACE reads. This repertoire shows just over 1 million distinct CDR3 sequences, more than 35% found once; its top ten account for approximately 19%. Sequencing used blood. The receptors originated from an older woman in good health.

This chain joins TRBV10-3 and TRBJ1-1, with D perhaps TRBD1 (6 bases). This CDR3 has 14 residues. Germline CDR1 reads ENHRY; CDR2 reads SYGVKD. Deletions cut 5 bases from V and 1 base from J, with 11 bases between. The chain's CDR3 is CAISSGVQNTEAFF. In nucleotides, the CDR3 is TGTGCCATCAGTTCAGGGGTGCAGAACACTGAAGCTTTCTTT.

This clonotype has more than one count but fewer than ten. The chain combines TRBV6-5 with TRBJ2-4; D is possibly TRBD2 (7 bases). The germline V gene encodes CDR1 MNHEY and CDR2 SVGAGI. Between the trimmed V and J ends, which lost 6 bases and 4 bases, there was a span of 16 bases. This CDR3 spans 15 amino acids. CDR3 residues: CASRPSGEGKNIQYF. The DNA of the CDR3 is TGTGCCAGCAGACCCTCAGGGGAGGGGAAAAACATTCAGTACTTC.

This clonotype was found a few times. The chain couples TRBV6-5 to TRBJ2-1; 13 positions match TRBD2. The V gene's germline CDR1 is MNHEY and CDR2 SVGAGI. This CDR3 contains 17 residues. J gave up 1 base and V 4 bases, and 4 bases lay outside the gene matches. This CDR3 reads CASSSGLAGESYNEQFF. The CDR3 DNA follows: TGTGCCAGCAGTTCCGGACTAGCGGGAGAATCCTACAATGAGCAGTTCTTC.

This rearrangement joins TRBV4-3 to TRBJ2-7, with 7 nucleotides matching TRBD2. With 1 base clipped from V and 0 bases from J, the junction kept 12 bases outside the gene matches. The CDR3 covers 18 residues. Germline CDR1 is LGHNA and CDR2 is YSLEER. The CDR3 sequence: CASSQVAPQAGSSYEQYF. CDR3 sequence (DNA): TGCGCCAGCAGCCAAGTGGCTCCCCAAGCGGGGAGCTCCTACGAGCAGTACTTC.

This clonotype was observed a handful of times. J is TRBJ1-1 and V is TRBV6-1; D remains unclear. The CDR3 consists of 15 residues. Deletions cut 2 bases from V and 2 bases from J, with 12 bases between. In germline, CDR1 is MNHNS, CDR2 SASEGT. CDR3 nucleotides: TGTGCCAGCAGTGAAATTGGCAGACCTAACACTGAAGCTTTCTTT. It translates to CASSEIGRPNTEAFF.

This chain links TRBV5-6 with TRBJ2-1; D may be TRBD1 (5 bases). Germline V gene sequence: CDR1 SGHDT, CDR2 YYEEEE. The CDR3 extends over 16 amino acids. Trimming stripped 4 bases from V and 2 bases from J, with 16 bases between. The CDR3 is CASSPNPGHPYNEQFF. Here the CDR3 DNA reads TGTGCCAGCAGCCCGAACCCAGGGCACCCCTACAATGAGCAGTTCTTC.

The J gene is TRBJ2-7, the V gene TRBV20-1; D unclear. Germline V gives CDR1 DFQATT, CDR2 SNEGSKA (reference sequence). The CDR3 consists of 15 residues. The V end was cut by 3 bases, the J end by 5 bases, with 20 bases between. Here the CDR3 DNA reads TGCAGTGCTAGTCCCCGCCGGTCGCTTCCCCACGAGCAGTACTTC. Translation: CSASPRRSLPHEQYF.

The CDR3 DNA follows: TGCGCCAGCGCGGGACGGATCAACACTGAAGCTTTCTTT. Amino acids: CASAGRINTEAFF. V is TRBV5-1 and J is TRBJ1-1, with D perhaps TRBD1 (5 bases). The CDR3 consists of 13 residues. Germline V lookup: CDR1 SGHRS, CDR2 YFSETQ. Trimming removed 7 bases from V and 2 bases from J, with 12 bases in between.